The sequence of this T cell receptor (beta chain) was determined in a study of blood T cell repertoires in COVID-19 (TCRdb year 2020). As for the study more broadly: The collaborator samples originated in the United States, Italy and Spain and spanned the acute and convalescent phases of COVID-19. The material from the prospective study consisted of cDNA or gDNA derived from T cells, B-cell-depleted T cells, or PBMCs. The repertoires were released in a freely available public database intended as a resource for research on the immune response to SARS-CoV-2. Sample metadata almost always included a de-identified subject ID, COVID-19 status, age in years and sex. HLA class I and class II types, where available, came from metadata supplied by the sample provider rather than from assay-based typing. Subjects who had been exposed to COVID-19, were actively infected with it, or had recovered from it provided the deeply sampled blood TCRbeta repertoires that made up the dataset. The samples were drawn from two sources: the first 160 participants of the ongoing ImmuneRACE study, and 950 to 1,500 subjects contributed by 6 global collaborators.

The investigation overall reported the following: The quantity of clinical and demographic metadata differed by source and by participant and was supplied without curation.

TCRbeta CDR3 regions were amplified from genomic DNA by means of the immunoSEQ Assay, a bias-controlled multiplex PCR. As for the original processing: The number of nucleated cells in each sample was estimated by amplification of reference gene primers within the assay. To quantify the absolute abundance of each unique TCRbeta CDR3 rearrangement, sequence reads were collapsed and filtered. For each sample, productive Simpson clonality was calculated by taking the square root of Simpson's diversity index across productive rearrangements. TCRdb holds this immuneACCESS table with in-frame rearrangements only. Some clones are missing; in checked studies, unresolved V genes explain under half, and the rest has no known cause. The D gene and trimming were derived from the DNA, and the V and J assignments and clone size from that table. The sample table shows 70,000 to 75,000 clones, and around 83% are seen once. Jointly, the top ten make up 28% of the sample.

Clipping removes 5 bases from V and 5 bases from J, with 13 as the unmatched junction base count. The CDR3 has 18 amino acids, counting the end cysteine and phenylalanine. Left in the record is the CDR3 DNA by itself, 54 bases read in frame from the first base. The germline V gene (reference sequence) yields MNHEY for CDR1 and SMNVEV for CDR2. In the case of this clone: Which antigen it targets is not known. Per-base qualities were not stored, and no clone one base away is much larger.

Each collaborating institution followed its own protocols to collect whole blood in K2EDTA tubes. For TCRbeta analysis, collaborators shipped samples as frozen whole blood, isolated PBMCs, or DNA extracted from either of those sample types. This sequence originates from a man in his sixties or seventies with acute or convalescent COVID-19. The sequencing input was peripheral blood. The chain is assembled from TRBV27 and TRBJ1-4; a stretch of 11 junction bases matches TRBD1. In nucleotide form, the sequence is TGTGCCAGCAGTACCCCGCCGTCGGACAGGGGGCGCAATGAAAAACTGTTTTTT. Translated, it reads CASSTPPSDRGRNEKLFF.